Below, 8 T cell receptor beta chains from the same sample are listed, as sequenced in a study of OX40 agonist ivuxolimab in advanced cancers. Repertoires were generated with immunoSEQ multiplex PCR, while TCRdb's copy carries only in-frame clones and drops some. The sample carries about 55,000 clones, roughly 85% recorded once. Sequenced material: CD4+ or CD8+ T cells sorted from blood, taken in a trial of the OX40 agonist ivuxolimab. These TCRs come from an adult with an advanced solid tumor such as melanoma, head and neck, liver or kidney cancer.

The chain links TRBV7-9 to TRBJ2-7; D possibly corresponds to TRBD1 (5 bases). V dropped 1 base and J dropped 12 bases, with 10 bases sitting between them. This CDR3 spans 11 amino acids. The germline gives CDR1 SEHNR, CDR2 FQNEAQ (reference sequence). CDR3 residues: CASSLGGEAYF. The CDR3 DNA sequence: TGTGCCAGCAGCTTAGGGGGCGAGGCGTACTTC. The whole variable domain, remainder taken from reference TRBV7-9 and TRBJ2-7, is DTGVSQNPRHKITKRGQNVTFRCDPISEHNRLYWYRQTLGQGPEFLTYFQNEAQLEKSRLLSDRFSAERPKGSFSTLEIQRTEQGDSAMYLCASSLGGEAYFGPGTRLTVT.

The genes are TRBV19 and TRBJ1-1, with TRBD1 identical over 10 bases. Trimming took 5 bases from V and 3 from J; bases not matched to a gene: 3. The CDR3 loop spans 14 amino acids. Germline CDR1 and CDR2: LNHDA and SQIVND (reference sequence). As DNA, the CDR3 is TGTGCCAGTAGTGGGGACAGGGGAGACACTGAAGCTTTCTTT. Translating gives CASSGDRGDTEAFF.

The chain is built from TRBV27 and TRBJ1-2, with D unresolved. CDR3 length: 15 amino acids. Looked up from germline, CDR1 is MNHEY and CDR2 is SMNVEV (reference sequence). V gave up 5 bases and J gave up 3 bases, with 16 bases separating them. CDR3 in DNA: TGTGCCAGCAGTCCCTCTGGCAGAGGAGACTATGGCTACACCTTC. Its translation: CASSPSGRGDYGYTF.

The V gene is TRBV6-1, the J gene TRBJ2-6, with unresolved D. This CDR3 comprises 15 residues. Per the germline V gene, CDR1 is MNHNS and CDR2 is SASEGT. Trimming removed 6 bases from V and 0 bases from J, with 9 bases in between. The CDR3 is CASRAWDSGANVLTF. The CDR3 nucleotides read TGTGCCAGCAGGGCGTGGGACTCTGGGGCCAACGTCCTGACTTTC.

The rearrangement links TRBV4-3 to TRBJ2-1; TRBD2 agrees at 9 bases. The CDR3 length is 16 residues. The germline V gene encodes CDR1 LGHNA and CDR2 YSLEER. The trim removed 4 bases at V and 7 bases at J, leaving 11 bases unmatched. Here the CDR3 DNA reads TGCGCCAGCAGCCGGGAGCCGGGACTAGCTACTAATGAGCAGTTCTTC. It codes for CASSREPGLATNEQFF.

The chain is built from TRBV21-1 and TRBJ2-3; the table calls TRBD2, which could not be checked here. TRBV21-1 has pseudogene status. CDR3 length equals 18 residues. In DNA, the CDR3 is TGTGCCAGCAGCAAACGGACTAAGGGTGGGGGGGCCGCAGATACGCAGTATTTT. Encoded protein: CASSKRTKGGGAADTQYF.

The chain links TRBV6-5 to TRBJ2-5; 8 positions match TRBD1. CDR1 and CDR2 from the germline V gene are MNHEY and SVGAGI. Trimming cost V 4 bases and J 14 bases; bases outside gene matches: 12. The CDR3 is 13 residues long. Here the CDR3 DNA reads TGTGCCAGCAGTTCCTTGGGACAGGCCTTCGCTTACTTC. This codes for CASSSLGQAFAYF.

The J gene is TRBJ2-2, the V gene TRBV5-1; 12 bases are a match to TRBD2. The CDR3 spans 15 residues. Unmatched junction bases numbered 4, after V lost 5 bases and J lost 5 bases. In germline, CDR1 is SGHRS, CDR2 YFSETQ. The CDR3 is CASRLAGGSTGELFF. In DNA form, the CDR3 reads TGCGCCAGCAGACTAGCGGGGGGATCAACCGGGGAGCTGTTTTTT. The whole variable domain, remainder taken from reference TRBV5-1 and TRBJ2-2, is KAGVTQTPRYLIKTRGQQVTLSCSPISGHRSVSWYQQTPGQGLQFLFEYFSETQRNKGNFPGRFSGRQFSNSRSEMNVSTLELGDSALYLCASRLAGGSTGELFFGEGSRLTVL.